Given below is one T cell receptor beta chain in context. In this sample, this clone turned up once. The target of this receptor is not known. No clone much larger than this one lies a single base away; base qualities are absent. The germline V gene specifies MDHEN as CDR1 and SYDVKM as CDR2. The CDR3 measures 15 amino acids from cysteine to phenylalanine. Left in the record is the CDR3 DNA by itself, 45 bases read in frame from the first base. Compared with germline, V lacks 8 bases and J lacks 4 bases; bases without a gene match: 12. This entry comes from a study of memory CD4+ T cells and cytomegalovirus serostatus (dated by TCRdb to the late 2010s). General notes on the study: The cohort included around 35 healthy adults from Belgium, of whom 9 were CMV seropositive and 24 were CMV seronegative. The study sequenced CD4+ memory TCRbeta repertoires of a Belgian cohort with known cytomegalovirus serostatus to replicate a published TCR-based CMV serostatus classifier.

The Quick-DNA Microprep Kit was used to extract genomic DNA from the sorted cells. Amplification of TCRbeta DNA was done with the immunoSEQ hsTCRbeta kit, following the protocol from the manufacturer. TCRbeta libraries were sequenced on an Illumina MiSeq instrument. The authors processed their data as follows. Removing out-of-frame sequences left 2,204,828 distinct TCRbeta sequences, an average of about 70,000 per individual. Each individual was scored according to the count of 150 or so previously reported CMV-associated TCRbeta sequences and the total productive distinct TCRbeta count. A beta-binomial model was reimplemented in Python, and random forests from scikit-learn, run with default parameters, were trained on data from the US cohort. On the Belgian cohort, classifier performance was reported as the median AUC, along with percentile confidence intervals, across 10,000 bootstrap iterations. What TCRdb holds here is the immuneACCESS table cut down to in-frame rearrangements. Part of the clones is not present; checked against another copy, under half of the missing clones reflect an unresolved V gene, and the others are unexplained. The D gene and trimming were derived from the DNA, and the V and J assignments and clone size from that table. Present in this sample are 60,000 to 75,000 clones, over 60% of which were seen just once. The top ten constitute approximately 0.5% of the sample.

A FACSAria II was used to sort memory CD4+ T cells, defined as single viable CD3+CD4+CD8-CD45RO+ cells. CMV serostatus was determined using a Roche Elecsys assay that detects serum IgG against CMV pp150, pp28, p38 and p52. Once the samples were thawed, total CD4+ T cells were enriched through positive selection using CD4 magnetic microbeads. The samples came from a different study that was designed specifically to examine the CD4+ T cell memory repertoire. Following standard operating procedures, peripheral blood mononuclear cells were isolated and cryopreserved, while serum was kept at -80 degrees C. The staining used CD3-PerCP (BW264/56), CD4-APC (RPA-T4), CD45RO-PE (UCHT1) and CD8-Pacific Orange (3B5) antibodies, and Sytox blue was used to exclude non-viable cells. Beyond this particular receptor, the publication reports: The results were interpreted as suggesting that the CMV-associated TCR signature is mostly present in the CD4+ memory repertoire. Among the 160 or so previously reported CMV-associated TCRbeta sequences, 67 showed up in the CD4+ memory repertoires, with each one found in between one and five individuals. CMV serostatus prediction reached a median bootstrapped AUC of about 0.94 with the original framework and roughly 0.9 with a US-trained random forest. On the Belgian cohort, the classifier built on the original framework reached a median bootstrapped AUC of 0.95, with a 95% CI of 0.76-1.00. Only CD4+CD45RO+ memory cells were sequenced, in contrast to the original study, which included naive and memory CD4+ and CD8+ populations.

Material for sequencing was memory CD4+ T cells from blood. The receptor chain draws on TRBV28 and TRBJ1-2, with TRBD1 identical over 8 junction bases. The source of this sequence is an adult in good health and CMV-seronegative. Some clones in this sample may be carry-over from other donors' samples. The bases read TGTGCCAGCGCCCCCCCCGGGACAGGCCTCTATGGCTACACCTTC. Its translation reads: CASAPPGTGLYGYTF.